These T cell receptor beta chains were read from a single sample in a study of technical replicates of blood from a handful of donors. Measured with immunoSEQ multiplex PCR; TCRdb has only the in-frame clones, and not every one. The sample lists around 77,000 clones, 92% seen once, with around 0.41% in the top ten. Sequencing used T cells isolated from PBMCs. The receptor set was obtained from a human donor in good health. Both conserved end residues are part of each CDR3. A D gene is named only where the DNA matches it firmly. The listing skips clone size in some rows; elsewhere it reads once, few, many or a size class.

TRBD1,TRBJ1-2,NA,TRBV19,TGTGCCGTAAGAAGACAGGGTTCAAGGGGCTACACCTTC,CAVRRQGSRGYTF
NA,TRBJ2-7,NA,TRBV7-2,TGTGCCAGCAGCTTAGGGCAGGGCGCTATCTACGAGCAGTACTTC,CASSLGQGAIYEQYF
TRBD1,TRBJ1-5,NA,TRBV2,TGTGCCAGCAGTGATGACAGGGGGAATCAGCCCCAGCATTTT,CASSDDRGNQPQHF
TRBD2,TRBJ2-4,NA,TRBV28,TGTGCCAGCACTCTACGGGGACTAGCGGGGGGAAACATTCAGTACTTC,CASTLRGLAGGNIQYF
NA,TRBJ1-4,NA,TRBV9,TGTGCCAGCAGCGCTGGACATGTTTCAACTAATGAAAAACTGTTTTTT,CASSAGHVSTNEKLFF
TRBD1,TRBJ2-7,NA,TRBV10-1,TGCGCCAGCAGTGAGGGACAGGGCGGCTCCTACGAGCAGTACTTC,CASSEGQGGSYEQYF
TRBD1,TRBJ1-1,NA,TRBV27,TGTGCCAGCAGTCCGACAGGGGTGAACACTGAAGCTTTCTTT,CASSPTGVNTEAFF
NA,TRBJ1-1,NA,TRBV7-9,TGTGCCAGCAGCTTCGGGGGGGGGAACACTGAAGCTTTCTTT,CASSFGGGNTEAFF
NA,TRBJ1-3,NA,TRBV11-2,TGTGCCAGCAGCTTGACAAACTCTGGAAACACCATATATTTT,CASSLTNSGNTIYF
NA,TRBJ1-4,NA,TRBV6-4,TGTGCCAGCAGTGACTCGGCGGCAACTAATGAAAAACTGTTTTTT,CASSDSAATNEKLFF
NA,TRBJ2-2,NA,TRBV29-1,TGCAGCGTTGATTTCAGGGCTGGGACCGGGGAGCTGTTTTTT,CSVDFRAGTGELFF
TRBD1,TRBJ1-5,NA,TRBV5-1,TGCGCCAGCAGCCTTGGGACAGGAAGTAATCAGCCCCAGCATTTT,CASSLGTGSNQPQHF
NA,TRBJ1-1,NA,TRBV9,TGTGCCAGCAGCGCAAGGACAGCGAACACTGAAGCTTTCTTT,CASSARTANTEAFF
NA,TRBJ1-1,NA,TRBV7-9,TGTGCCAGCAGCTTAACAGGGAACACTGAAGCTTTCTTT,CASSLTGNTEAFF
TRBD2,TRBJ2-5,NA,TRBV25-1,TGTGCCAGCGGAGCGGGAGTAGAGACCCAGTACTTC,CASGAGVETQYF
TRBD1,TRBJ2-7,NA,TRBV6-1,TGTGCCAGCAGTGAAGTTGACAGGGCTGGATACGAGCAGTACTTC,CASSEVDRAGYEQYF
TRBD2,TRBJ2-3,NA,TRBV19,TGTGCCAGTAGTATTTTTTGGAGCGGGATGGCAGATACGCAGTATTTT,CASSIFWSGMADTQYF
NA,TRBJ2-7,NA,TRBV7-3,TGTGCCAGCAGCGCCGGGACTTCCTACGAGCAGTACTTC,CASSAGTSYEQYF
NA,TRBJ2-1,NA,TRBV6-1,TGTGCCAGCAGTGAACTTTACAATGAGCAGTTCTTC,CASSELYNEQFF
NA,TRBJ2-7,NA,TRBV30,TGTGCCTGGAGCCGCGGGGCCCGGCGGGACGAGCAGTACTTC,CAWSRGARRDEQYF
TRBD1,TRBJ2-7,NA,TRBV6-1,TGTGCCAGCACCCCCGGGACAGGGGGCTTCGAGCAGTACTTC,CASTPGTGGFEQYF
NA,TRBJ2-2,NA,TRBV7-9,TGTGCCAGCAGCCCCCTGGAGGCAGGTGTATTCACCGGGGAGCTGTTTTTT,CASSPLEAGVFTGELFF
TRBD1,TRBJ2-7,NA,TRBV7-3,TGTGCCAGCAGCTTGACAGGGCTGAACGAGCAGTACTTC,CASSLTGLNEQYF
TRBD2,TRBJ2-7,NA,TRBV19,TGTGCCAGTAGTATAGGACTAGCGGGAGGAATTCCCGCGTACTTC,CASSIGLAGGIPAYF
TRBD1,TRBJ1-1,NA,TRBV16,TGTGCCAGCAGCCCAACTTCCGGGACAGACAACACTGAAGCTTTCTTT,CASSPTSGTDNTEAFF
TRBD2,TRBJ2-7,NA,TRBV7-2,TGTGCCAGCAGCGTCACTAGCGCACAATACGAGCAGTACTTC,CASSVTSAQYEQYF
TRBD1,TRBJ2-7,NA,TRBV29-1,TGCAGCGTTGGTACCGGGACAGTATCCTACGAGCAGTACTTC,CSVGTGTVSYEQYF
NA,TRBJ1-5,NA,TRBV19,TGTGCCAGTAGTGGCAGGGAAACTAATCAGCCCCAGCATTTT,CASSGRETNQPQHF
NA,TRBJ1-2,NA,TRBV7-9,TGTGCCAGCAGCTACGGACAGAACTATGGCTACACCTTC,CASSYGQNYGYTF
TRBD2,TRBJ2-1,NA,TRBV7-3,TGTGCCAGCAGCTCGGGACTAGACAATGAGCAGTTCTTC,CASSSGLDNEQFF
TRBD2,TRBJ2-1,once,TRBV4-1,TGCGCCAGCAGCCAAGTCTTCGTCCTAGCGGGATTTCAGAGCTCCTACAATGAGCAGTTCTTC,CASSQVFVLAGFQSSYNEQFF
NA,TRBJ2-3,NA,TRBV14,TGTGCCAGCAGCCAAGCGTTAACTAGCACAGATACGCAGTATTTT,CASSQALTSTDTQYF
TRBD1,TRBJ1-2,NA,TRBV9,TGTGCCAGCAGCGCGCCCCCGGACAGGGTGAACTATGGCTACACCTTC,CASSAPPDRVNYGYTF
TRBD1,TRBJ2-4,once,TRBV2,TGTGCCAGCAGTGAAGGGGACAGGGGGCCTCGAGAAAACATTCAGTACTTC,CASSEGDRGPRENIQYF
NA,TRBJ2-3,NA,TRBV9,TGTGCCAGCAGCGCCAACACAGATACGCAGTATTTT,CASSANTDTQYF
TRBD1,TRBJ2-3,NA,TRBV29-1,TGCAGCGTTGTAGAAGGGGAGGACAGGGCGATAGATACGCAGTATTTT,CSVVEGEDRAIDTQYF
NA,TRBJ1-1,NA,TRBV6-1,TGTGCCAGCAGTGAAGAGCTCATGAACACTGAAGCTTTCTTT,CASSEELMNTEAFF
TRBD1,TRBJ1-5,NA,TRBV4-3,TGCGCCAGCAGCCCGACAGGGGGCCATCAGCCCCAGCATTTT,CASSPTGGHQPQHF
NA,TRBJ1-4,NA,TRBV27,TGTGCCAGCAGTCCAACCCAGGGTCGTATGGAAAAACTGTTTTTT,CASSPTQGRMEKLFF
TRBD2,TRBJ2-3,NA,TRBV6-5,TGTGCCAGCAGTTTGGGCGGGAGTCCGGGGGATACGCAGTATTTT,CASSLGGSPGDTQYF
NA,TRBJ2-1,NA,TRBV7-2,TGTGCCAGCAGCAGGGGGGGGCAGTTCTTC,CASSRGGQFF
TRBD1,TRBJ1-2,NA,TRBV18,TGTGCCAGCTCACCTATCGACAGGGCCCCGGGTGGCTACACCTTC,CASSPIDRAPGGYTF
NA,TRBJ1-3,NA,TRBV9,TGTGCCAGCAGTAGGGAGGATGGAAACACCATATATTTT,CASSREDGNTIYF
NA,TRBJ2-7,NA,TRBV4-2,TGTGCCAGCAGCCAAGGTTACTACGAGCAGTACTTC,CASSQGYYEQYF
NA,TRBJ2-7,NA,TRBV30,TGTGCCTGGAGTTATCTGGCCGCCTACGAGCAGTACTTC,CAWSYLAAYEQYF